This TCR beta chain was sequenced in a study of radiation and T cells in renal cell carcinoma. For the study at large: Nephrectomy followed 15 Gy stereotactic body radiation by 4 weeks. Study-wide findings and caveats: From baseline, blood top tumor clonotypes peaked at 2 weeks post-radiation.

Generated by immunoSEQ multiplex PCR, the TCRdb table keeps only in-frame clones and is missing some. The sample holds some 120,000 clones; 65% to 85% are singletons and the top ten take 5% to 6.5%. With 10 bases removed from V and 0 bases from J, the gap between germline ends came to 12 bases. The CDR3 loop spans 13 amino acids. Germline CDR1 and CDR2: MDHEN and SYDVKM. This clone was detected only once. The antigen is unknown. Time point indicated: blood 2 weeks post-SBRT. The treatment denotes: 15 Gy SBRT to primary tumor, nephrectomy 4 weeks later. After SBRT, blood was collected at 2 and 4 weeks, plus baseline.

This sample comprised blood, obtained from a patient whose treatment included radiotherapy and nephrectomy. This TCR came from a man aged 50 to 60 with renal cell carcinoma. This chain links TRBV28 with TRBJ1-1; the D is unclear. The CDR3 spells CATHGSLNTEAFF. CDR3 DNA sequence: TGTGCCACCCACGGCTCTTTGAACACTGAAGCTTTCTTT.